The rows below give T cell receptor beta chains drawn from one sample of a study of T-cell reconstitution after alpha-beta-depleted transplantation in children. TCRdb processed the PCR reads anew with MiXCR; each CDR3 protein has one entry. Of 550,000 to 800,000 distinct CDR3 sequences detected, around 14% appear once; the ten largest clones hold about 0.79%. The sample was PBMCs, taken before TCRalphabeta/CD19-depleted stem cell transplant. Receptors originate from a girl aged 2 to 9 with congenital amegakaryocytic thrombocytopenia, due to receive a stem cell transplant. Both conserved end residues are part of each CDR3. D genes are given only for firm matches. Clone size is given for some rows only: seen once, a few or many times, or a class if the clone is expanded.

CDR3 protein: CASSQFGGRGTEAFF
CDR3 DNA: TGCGCCAGCAGCCAATTTGGGGGCAGAGGGACTGAAGCTTTCTTT
clone size: many
D gene: -
J gene: TRBJ1-1
V gene: TRBV5-1

CDR3 protein: CSVEGRRLTGGQYF
CDR3 DNA: TGCAGCGTTGAAGGAAGAAGATTAACGGGGGGCCAGTACTTC
clone size: many
D gene: TRBD2
J gene: TRBJ2-5
V gene: TRBV29-1

CDR3 protein: CSARFGSTRDNEQFF
CDR3 DNA: TGCAGTGCTAGATTCGGTTCAACTAGGGACAATGAGCAGTTCTTC
clone size: many
D gene: -
J gene: TRBJ2-1
V gene: TRBV20-1

CDR3 protein: CASTQASTYEQYF
CDR3 DNA: TGTGCCAGCACGCAGGCCTCAACCTACGAGCAGTACTTC
clone size: -
D gene: -
J gene: TRBJ2-7
V gene: TRBV6-6

CDR3 protein: CASSLLSGRAVGELFF
CDR3 DNA: TGCGCCAGCAGCTTGCTAAGCGGGAGGGCCGTCGGGGAGCTGTTTTTT
clone size: many
D gene: TRBD2
J gene: TRBJ2-2
V gene: TRBV5-1

CDR3 protein: CASSQGNGGIRDYGYTF
CDR3 DNA: TGCGCCAGCAGCCAAGGTAACGGGGGTATACGAGACTATGGCTACACCTTC
clone size: -
D gene: -
J gene: TRBJ1-2
V gene: TRBV4-1

CDR3 protein: CASSSSRTTPTNTGELFF
CDR3 DNA: TGCGCCAGCAGTTCCTCCAGGACCACTCCCACAAACACCGGGGAGCTGTTTTTT
clone size: many
D gene: -
J gene: TRBJ2-2
V gene: TRBV5-1

CDR3 protein: CSARVAGARGTDTQYF
CDR3 DNA: TGCAGTGCTAGAGTGGCCGGGGCCCGGGGGACAGATACGCAGTATTTT
clone size: many
D gene: -
J gene: TRBJ2-3
V gene: TRBV20-1

CDR3 protein: CAISANRAGEQYF
CDR3 DNA: TGTGCCATCAGTGCGAACCGAGCGGGAGAGCAGTATTTT
clone size: many
D gene: TRBD2
J gene: TRBJ2-3
V gene: TRBV10-3

CDR3 protein: CSAEGGRRSYNEQFF
CDR3 DNA: TGCAGCGCGGAGGGCGGGAGACGCTCCTACAATGAGCAGTTCTTC
clone size: -
D gene: TRBD2
J gene: TRBJ2-1
V gene: TRBV29-1

CDR3 protein: CASSEVSVTGVDQPQHF
CDR3 DNA: TGCGCCAGCAGTGAAGTTAGTGTTACAGGGGTCGATCAGCCCCAGCATTTT
clone size: few
D gene: TRBD1
J gene: TRBJ1-5
V gene: TRBV10-2

CDR3 protein: CASSPTDPNTGELFF
CDR3 DNA: TGCGCCAGCAGCCCCACGGACCCAAACACCGGGGAGCTGTTTTTT
clone size: many
D gene: -
J gene: TRBJ2-2
V gene: TRBV5-1

CDR3 protein: CASSHLSGELSYEQYF
CDR3 DNA: TGCGCCAGCAGCCACCTGAGCGGGGAGCTTTCTTACGAGCAGTACTTC
clone size: many
D gene: TRBD2
J gene: TRBJ2-7
V gene: TRBV4-1

CDR3 protein: CASSGTTSWTGELFF
CDR3 DNA: TGTGCCAGCAGCGGCACGACTAGTTGGACCGGGGAGCTGTTTTTT
clone size: few
D gene: -
J gene: TRBJ2-2
V gene: TRBV7-9

CDR3 protein: CASSLAPAGRQETQYF
CDR3 DNA: TGCGCCAGCAGCTTGGCCCCAGCGGGGAGACAAGAGACCCAGTACTTC
clone size: few
D gene: TRBD2
J gene: TRBJ2-5
V gene: TRBV5-1

CDR3 protein: CASSQLGGLYGYTF
CDR3 DNA: TGTGCCAGCAGCCAATTGGGAGGTCTTTATGGCTACACCTTC
clone size: -
D gene: -
J gene: TRBJ1-2
V gene: TRBV3-1

CDR3 protein: CSATQREVADTQYF
CDR3 DNA: TGCAGTGCCACCCAGCGGGAGGTCGCAGATACGCAGTATTTT
clone size: once
D gene: TRBD2
J gene: TRBJ2-3
V gene: TRBV20-1

CDR3 protein: CASSLAPGWEETQYF
CDR3 DNA: TGTGCCAGCAGCTTAGCGCCGGGGTGGGAAGAGACCCAGTACTTC
clone size: -
D gene: -
J gene: TRBJ2-5
V gene: TRBV7-8

CDR3 protein: CSVGRAADTQYF
CDR3 DNA: TGCAGCGTTGGGCGGGCGGCAGATACGCAGTATTTT
clone size: -
D gene: -
J gene: TRBJ2-3
V gene: TRBV29-1

CDR3 protein: CSATDGPDTQYF
CDR3 DNA: TGCAGTGCTACTGACGGACCCGATACGCAGTATTTT
clone size: few
D gene: -
J gene: TRBJ2-3
V gene: TRBV20-1

CDR3 protein: CASSYPGEPPEQFF
CDR3 DNA: TGTGCCAGCAGTTACCCCGGGGAGCCCCCTGAGCAGTTCTTC
clone size: many
D gene: -
J gene: TRBJ2-1
V gene: TRBV6-5

CDR3 protein: CSARDGGRGTGELFF
CDR3 DNA: TGCAGTGCTAGAGACGGAGGGAGAGGCACCGGGGAGCTGTTTTTT
clone size: few
D gene: -
J gene: TRBJ2-2
V gene: TRBV20-1

CDR3 protein: CASSPSPSSGANVLTF
CDR3 DNA: TGTGCCAGCTCACCTTCCCCGAGTTCTGGGGCCAACGTCCTGACTTTC
clone size: -
D gene: -
J gene: TRBJ2-6
V gene: TRBV18

CDR3 protein: CASGRWVSGANVLTF
CDR3 DNA: TGTGCCAGCGGCCGCTGGGTCTCTGGGGCCAACGTCCTGACTTTC
clone size: -
D gene: -
J gene: TRBJ2-6
V gene: TRBV6-1

CDR3 protein: CASSFGGANEQFF
CDR3 DNA: TGTGCCAGCAGCTTTGGGGGGGCAAATGAGCAGTTCTTC
clone size: many
D gene: -
J gene: TRBJ2-1
V gene: TRBV5-5

CDR3 protein: CASSLVESEQYF
CDR3 DNA: TGCGCCAGCAGCTTGGTAGAATCCGAGCAGTACTTC
clone size: many
D gene: -
J gene: TRBJ2-7
V gene: TRBV5-1

CDR3 protein: CASSLGDSPNEQYF
CDR3 DNA: TGCGCCAGCAGCTTGGGGGACAGTCCCAACGAGCAGTACTTC
clone size: -
D gene: TRBD1
J gene: TRBJ2-7
V gene: TRBV5-1

CDR3 protein: CASSLAGPKSDTQYF
CDR3 DNA: TGTGCCAGCAGTCTAGCGGGGCCAAAATCGGATACGCAGTATTTT
clone size: many
D gene: TRBD2
J gene: TRBJ2-3
V gene: TRBV6-1

CDR3 protein: CASSPLDGRYNEQFF
CDR3 DNA: TGTGCCAGCTCACCACTGGACGGGAGATACAATGAGCAGTTCTTC
clone size: few
D gene: -
J gene: TRBJ2-1
V gene: TRBV18

CDR3 protein: CSSRTDTNTGELFF
CDR3 DNA: TGCAGCTCCCGGACAGATACTAACACCGGGGAGCTGTTTTTT
clone size: many
D gene: -
J gene: TRBJ2-2
V gene: TRBV29-1

CDR3 protein: CASSPGAGTANYGYTF
CDR3 DNA: TGTGCCTCCTCCCCGGGTGCAGGAACAGCTAACTATGGCTACACCTTC
clone size: -
D gene: -
J gene: TRBJ1-2
V gene: TRBV19

CDR3 protein: CASSDRPQGLPKVDTQYF
CDR3 DNA: TGTGCCAGCAGTGATCGACCCCAGGGACTCCCTAAAGTTGATACGCAGTATTTT
clone size: many
D gene: -
J gene: TRBJ2-3
V gene: TRBV25-1